Listed below are T cell receptor beta chains from one sample, sequenced in a study of read filtering for tumor transcriptome and immune sequencing. MiXCR, applied by TCRdb to the reads, yields one record per CDR3 protein. The sample gives about 62,000 distinct CDR3 sequences, around 20% of which show up once; under 13% is in the top ten. Sequenced material: a population of CD138-negative cells sorted from bone marrow. These receptors were obtained from a donor at least 40 years old with multiple myeloma. Both conserved end residues are part of each CDR3. Fields, in order: clone size, V gene, D gene, J gene, CDR3 protein, CDR3 DNA. The D gene is left open where the match is weak. Clone size appears in some rows only: once, few, many, or a class for an expanded clone.

many	TRBV5-1	-	TRBJ1-1	CASSLALAVVNTEAFF	TGCGCCAGCAGCTTGGCGTTGGCAGTCGTGAACACTGAAGCTTTCTTT
many	TRBV6-6	-	TRBJ2-5	CASSLDTQYF	TGTGCCAGCAGCCTTGACACCCAGTACTTC
many	TRBV12-3/TRBV12-4	-	TRBJ2-1	CASSTYPGLGNEQFF	TGTGCCAGCAGTACTTATCCGGGTCTGGGGAATGAGCAGTTCTTC
many	TRBV3-1	-	TRBJ2-7	CASSQLEGGSYEQYF	TGTGCCAGCAGCCAGCTTGAGGGCGGCTCCTACGAGCAGTACTTC
many	TRBV19	TRBD1	TRBJ1-5	CASSIVGQGATSNQPQHF	TGTGCCAGTAGTATAGTCGGCCAGGGGGCTACTAGCAATCAGCCCCAGCATTTT
many	TRBV12-3/TRBV12-4	-	TRBJ2-3	CASSLGVTSTDTQYF	TGTGCCAGCAGTTTGGGCGTCACTAGCACAGATACGCAGTATTTT
many	TRBV30	TRBD1	TRBJ1-1	CAWKRTGNTEAFF	TGTGCCTGGAAAAGGACAGGGAACACTGAAGCTTTCTTT
many	TRBV5-1	TRBD2	TRBJ2-1	CASSLGRGGIDEQFF	TGCGCCAGCAGCTTGGGTCGCGGGGGGATTGATGAGCAGTTCTTC
many	TRBV3-1	-	TRBJ1-4	CASSNQGGGHEKLFF	TGTGCCAGCAGCAACCAGGGAGGAGGGCACGAAAAACTGTTTTTT
many	TRBV6-5	-	TRBJ2-1	CASSSAGVAALEEQFF	TGTGCCAGCAGTTCAGCCGGAGTCGCGGCCTTAGAGGAGCAGTTCTTC
many	TRBV3-1	-	TRBJ2-7	CASSQVGVGFEQYF	TGTGCCAGCAGCCAAGTAGGGGTGGGATTCGAGCAGTACTTC
few	TRBV27	-	TRBJ2-1	CASSLLPLAKNYNEQFF	TGTGCCAGCAGTTTACTGCCGCTAGCCAAAAACTACAATGAGCAGTTCTTC
many	TRBV20-1	-	TRBJ2-7	CSAPGFAYEQYF	TGCAGTGCCCCGGGGTTCGCCTACGAGCAGTACTTC
many	TRBV29-1	-	TRBJ2-3	CSVPIGTSTDTQYF	TGCAGCGTCCCTATCGGTACTAGCACAGATACGCAGTATTTT
once	TRBV20-1	-	TRBJ2-1	CNAKGITNNEQFF	TGCAATGCTAAGGGTATTACAAACAATGAGCAGTTCTTC
many	TRBV20-1	TRBD2	TRBJ2-5	CSAIGRDRGVETQYF	TGCAGTGCTATAGGGCGGGACCGGGGGGTAGAGACCCAGTACTTC
many	TRBV7-2	-	TRBJ2-7	CASSLDPLDYEQYF	TGTGCCAGCAGCTTAGATCCGTTGGACTACGAGCAGTACTTC
-	TRBV19	-	TRBJ1-1	CASSPDRRNTEAFF	TGTGCCAGTAGTCCAGACAGGAGGAACACTGAAGCTTTCTTT
many	TRBV20-1	-	TRBJ2-1	CSAQRLSGASYNEQFF	TGCAGTGCCCAGAGGCTAAGTGGGGCCTCCTACAATGAGCAGTTCTTC
-	TRBV18	TRBD2	TRBJ2-2	CASSPPTSGHTGGLFF	TGTGCCAGCTCACCTCCGACTAGCGGTCACACCGGGGGGCTGTTTTTT
many	TRBV28	-	TRBJ2-1	CASSLRGSSYNEQFF	TGTGCCAGCAGTTTACGGGGGAGCTCCTACAATGAGCAGTTCTTC
few	TRBV20-1	-	TRBJ2-5	CSASPAPGATQYF	TGCAGTGCTAGTCCGGCACCAGGGGCGACCCAGTACTTC
few	TRBV7-8	-	TRBJ2-5	CASSLLLSVQETQYF	TGTGCCAGCAGCTTGTTATTGTCGGTTCAAGAGACCCAGTACTTC
many	TRBV5-5	TRBD1	TRBJ2-3	CASSLGQGTGRPNF	TGTGCCAGCAGCTTAGGCCAGGGGACAGGGCGTCCCAATTTT
many	TRBV15	TRBD2	TRBJ2-3	CATSRDHLPGLAGDTQYF	TGTGCCACCAGCAGAGATCACCTCCCGGGACTAGCAGGAGATACGCAGTATTTT
-	TRBV5-1	-	TRBJ2-5	CASRQPRETQYF	TGCGCCAGCCGCCAACCCCGCGAGACCCAGTACTTC
many	TRBV4-1	-	TRBJ2-3	CASSQVLGTQYF	TGCGCCAGCAGCCAAGTACTAGGAACGCAGTATTTT
many	TRBV28	TRBD1	TRBJ2-3	CASSSPQGADTQYF	TGTGCCAGCAGTTCCCCTCAGGGGGCAGATACGCAGTATTTT
-	TRBV5-1	TRBD2	TRBJ2-1	CASSAGTSGGPSEQFF	TGCGCCAGCAGTGCCGGGACTAGCGGGGGCCCTAGTGAGCAGTTCTTC
few	TRBV5-4	-	TRBJ1-2	CASSLGHDVYGYTF	TGTGCCAGCAGCTTGGGTCACGACGTCTATGGCTACACCTTC
many	TRBV27	-	TRBJ1-2	CASSLSHDRDGYTF	TGTGCCAGCAGTTTATCTCACGACAGAGATGGCTACACCTTC
few	TRBV20-1	TRBD1	TRBJ1-5	CSAPGQGGNQPQHF	TGCAGTGCCCCCGGACAGGGTGGTAATCAGCCCCAGCATTTT
-	TRBV11-2	-	TRBJ2-3	CASSLVPWWEGGIDTQYF	TGTGCCAGCAGCTTAGTCCCATGGTGGGAGGGGGGAATAGATACGCAGTATTTT
many	TRBV6-6	-	TRBJ2-7	CASSPTRSGYEQYF	TGTGCCAGCAGTCCGACCCGGTCGGGGTACGAGCAGTACTTC
many	TRBV7-9	-	TRBJ1-1	CASSYPGDTEAFF	TGTGCCAGCAGCTACCCAGGGGACACTGAAGCTTTCTTT
medium-sized	TRBV20-1	-	TRBJ2-1	CSARSLATYNEQFF	TGCAGTGCTAGATCGCTAGCTACCTACAATGAGCAGTTCTTC
many	TRBV29-1	-	TRBJ2-5	CSVDGQKETQYF	TGCAGCGTTGATGGGCAGAAAGAGACCCAGTACTTC
-	TRBV15	-	TRBJ2-3	CATCRDFGAGDTQYF	TGTGCCACCTGCAGAGATTTCGGGGCGGGGGATACGCAGTATTTT
many	TRBV30	-	TRBJ2-1	CAWSDGVGNNEQFF	TGTGCCTGGAGTGACGGGGTCGGCAACAATGAGCAGTTCTTC